The next 12 T cell receptor beta chains were all read from a single sample in a study of blood T cells in healthy people across ages. The authors ran a second PCR of 7 to 11 cycles using a sample-barcoded 5' primer and a J-beta primer mix. TCRdb reprocessed the 5' RACE reads via MiXCR and lists one record per CDR3 protein. The repertoire holds 1.8 million or so distinct CDR3 sequences, with around 42% as singletons. Source material: blood. These receptor sequences come from a human donor in good health.

A note on this clonotype: Sequence at one end of the junction differs from germline and may be a read error. This chain joins TRBV4-3 and TRBJ2-7, with no clear D. CDR1 is LGHNA, CDR2 YSLEER, per germline. The CDR3 runs 13 residues. The CDR3 region is CASSQDYGYEQYF. The CDR3 coding sequence is TGTGCCAGCAGCCAAGATTACGGCTACGAGCAGTACTTC.

The chain joins TRBV2 to TRBJ2-3; possible D gene TRBD1, 6 bases. The length of the CDR3 is 16 residues. The germline CDR1 and CDR2 sequences are SNHLY and FYNNEI. V was pared by 2 bases and J by 7 bases, with 19 bases between. The CDR3 DNA follows: TGTGCCAGCAGTGAATGGATAGGAGCAGGGGTACATACGCAGTATTTT. Translating gives CASSEWIGAGVHTQYF. Supplemented by reference TRBV2 and TRBJ2-3, the full variable domain reads EPEVTQTPSHQVTQMGQEVILRCVPISNHLYFYWYRQILGQKVEFLVSFYNNEISEKSEIFDDQFSVERPDGSNFTLKIRSTKLEDSAMYFCASSEWIGAGVHTQYFGPGTRLTVL.

This clonotype appeared a single time. This chain connects TRBV10-3 to TRBJ2-3; TRBD1 might be the D (5 bases). The CDR3 is 13 amino acids. V dropped 7 bases and J dropped 2 bases, with 10 bases sitting between them. In germline, CDR1 is ENHRY, CDR2 SYGVKD. Here the CDR3 DNA reads TGTGCCATCAAGAAAGGGGACACAGATACGCAGTATTTT. Translating gives CAIKKGDTDTQYF.

This sequence joins TRBV7-2 and TRBJ2-4; D is possibly TRBD1 or TRBD2 (5 bases each). Germline V gene lookup returns CDR1 SGHTA and CDR2 FQGNSA. The V end lost 5 bases, the J end lost 3 bases, and 17 bases lay between the germline ends. This CDR3 is built from 16 residues. In DNA, the CDR3 is TGTGCCAGCAGCCCCGGAGGCGGCAGGGACAAAAACATTCAGTACTTC. It codes for CASSPGGGRDKNIQYF. The entire variable domain, with the rest obtained from reference TRBV7-2 and TRBJ2-4, is as follows: GAGVSQSPSNKVTEKGKDVELRCDPISGHTALYWYRQSLGQGLEFLIYFQGNSAPDKSGLPSDRFSAERTGGSVSTLTIQRTQQEDSAVYLCASSPGGGRDKNIQYFGAGTRLSVL.

This sequence joins TRBV7-8 and TRBJ1-2; weak D call: TRBD1 (5 bases). V gave up 4 bases and J gave up 0 bases, with 18 bases separating them. In germline, CDR1 is SGHVS, CDR2 FQNEAQ. This CDR3 has 17 amino acids. CDR3 nucleotide sequence: TGTGCCAGCAGCTCACACGTAGGGGCGTTAGCTAACTATGGCTACACCTTC. Residues: CASSSHVGALANYGYTF.

The V gene is TRBV5-1, the J gene TRBJ1-2; 7 bases match TRBD1. Germline trimming cut 4 bases from V and 4 bases from J; bases unmatched to any gene: 7. CDR3 length: 14 residues. Looked up from germline, CDR1 is SGHRS and CDR2 is YFSETQ. In DNA form, the CDR3 reads TGCGCCAGCAGCGAGGAAGGGGGCCCCTATGGCTACACCTTC. Translated, it gives CASSEEGGPYGYTF.

The chain links TRBV7-2 to TRBJ1-5, with 7 bases matching TRBD1. The CDR3 is 17 residues long. Germline CDR1 is SGHTA and CDR2 is FQGNSA. The junction had 18 bases not matched to a gene; V was cut back by 4 bases and J by 9 bases. The CDR3 nucleotides are TGTGCCAGCAGCTCTACCAACCCGGGACAGATTTCCAGGCCCCAGCATTTT. Its translation is CASSSTNPGQISRPQHF.

This clonotype turned up a few times. V and J are TRBV5-6 and TRBJ1-5; 10 bases match TRBD1. This CDR3 region has 16 residues. The J segment lost 4 bases and the V segment lost 0 bases, leaving 4 bases of the junction unmatched. Per the germline V gene, CDR1 is SGHDT and CDR2 is YYEEEE. The CDR3 bases are TGTGCCAGCAGCTTGGCGGACAGGGGGAAGAATCAGCCCCAGCATTTT. This gives the protein CASSLADRGKNQPQHF.

For this clonotype: With a much larger clone just one base away, this may be a read error. The gene calls are TRBV7-8 and TRBJ2-1, with 8 bases that match TRBD1. The CDR3 has 14 amino acids. The germline gives CDR1 SGHVS, CDR2 FQNEAQ. The CDR3 bases are TGTGCCGGCAGCCGGGACAGGTCCTACAATGAGCAGTTCTTC. Its protein is CAGSRDRSYNEQFF.

This clonotype was seen just once. This sequence joins TRBV4-3 and TRBJ2-2; D ambiguous. Germline V gene sequence: CDR1 LGHNA, CDR2 YSLEER. CDR3 length: 15 residues. Trimming took off 2 bases at V and 0 bases at J, with 7 bases between the two ends. CDR3 in amino acids: CASSQSSANTGELFF. DNA of the CDR3: TGCGCCAGCAGCCAATCGTCCGCGAACACCGGGGAGCTGTTTTTT.

Only a few counts were recorded for this clonotype. V is TRBV19 and J is TRBJ2-7; tentative D call: TRBD1 (6 bases). With 5 bases removed from V and 5 bases from J, the gap between germline ends came to 19 bases. Germline lookup yields CDR1 LNHDA and CDR2 SQIVND (reference sequence). The CDR3 extends over 15 amino acids. CDR3 nucleotide sequence: TGTGCCAGTAGTCCGCACAGGGATTCTCCGGACGAGCAGTACTTC. This codes for CASSPHRDSPDEQYF.

The chain couples TRBV10-3 to TRBJ2-7; possibly TRBD1 or TRBD2 for D (5 bases each). Germline V lookup: CDR1 ENHRY, CDR2 SYGVKD. The CDR3 is 14 amino acids. V dropped 6 bases and J dropped 4 bases, with 16 bases sitting between them. This CDR3 is CAIRSQGGRYEQYF. CDR3 in DNA: TGTGCCATCAGATCCCAGGGCGGGCGATACGAGCAGTACTTC.